Each of the 15 T cell receptor beta chains below was sequenced from the same sample in a study of CD8 T cells in ankylosing spondylitis. TCRdb fed the 5' RACE reads into MiXCR, producing one record per CDR3 protein. Of around 39,000 distinct CDR3 sequences in the sample, approximately 9.9% are singletons; the top ten hold roughly 21%. The sample consisted of synovial fluid, either unsorted or a sorted T cell fraction (not recorded which). The receptors here all came from a male donor with ankylosing spondylitis.

The chain couples TRBV12-3 or TRBV12-4 to TRBJ2-5; possible D gene TRBD1, 5 bases. V lost 6 bases to trimming and J lost 3 bases, with 20 bases between them. The CDR3 totals 16 residues. In nucleotides, the CDR3 is TGTGCCAGCAGCGCCCTTGGGGCGAGGATGGAAGAGACCCAGTACTTC. It encodes CASSALGARMEETQYF.

This clonotype was counted many times. The CDR3 DNA follows: TGTGCCACCTCCCCCGCCACGATCTTCTATGGCTACACCTTC. Translated: CATSPATIFYGYTF. The chain combines TRBV2 with TRBJ1-2; no reliable D call. V was cut by 10 bases and J by 4 bases, with 19 bases left in between. CDR1 SNHLY and CDR2 FYNNEI come from the germline V gene. The CDR3 is made up of 14 amino acids.

This chain joins TRBV6-2 or TRBV6-3 and TRBJ2-2, with a weak D call TRBD1 (6 bases). The V gene lost 4 bases and the J gene lost 4 bases, with 19 bases spanning the gap. The CDR3 is 17 amino acids. CDR1 and CDR2 (germline): MNHEY, SVGEGT. The CDR3 DNA follows: TGTGCCAGCAGTTCAGGGGCTGATCCTTGGAGCACCGGGGAGCTGTTTTTT. Translation gives CASSSGADPWSTGELFF.

This clonotype appeared many times. The V call is TRBV20-1, the J call TRBJ2-3; TRBD1 is a possible D gene (6 bases). This CDR3 spans 15 amino acids. Trimming shortened V by 0 bases and J by 2 bases, and 12 bases separated the two germline ends. The V gene's germline CDR1 is DFQATT and CDR2 SNEGSKA (reference sequence). In DNA form, the CDR3 reads TGCAGTGCTAGAGATACGGCAGGGGCCACAGATACGCAGTATTTT. As protein: CSARDTAGATDTQYF.

V gene TRBV5-1 combines with J gene TRBJ2-1, with D maybe TRBD1 (6 bases). This CDR3 spans 13 amino acids. Germline assignment: CDR1 SGHRS and CDR2 YFSETQ. V was pared by 4 bases and J by 7 bases, with 12 bases between. The CDR3 nucleotides read TGCGCCAGCAGCCCAGGACAGTTAAATGAGCAGTTCTTC. It yields the protein CASSPGQLNEQFF.

Many counts were recorded for this clonotype. The rearrangement uses TRBV19 and TRBJ1-4, with a weak D call TRBD1 (5 bases). Trimming stripped 6 bases from V and 0 bases from J, with 11 bases between. CDR1 is LNHDA and CDR2 is SQIVND in the germline V gene (reference sequence). This CDR3 has 15 amino acids. The DNA of the CDR3 is TGTGCCAGTAGCCCAGGGATTGCAACTAATGAAAAACTGTTTTTT. The encoded protein is CASSPGIATNEKLFF.

This clonotype was counted many times. The gene calls are TRBV30 and TRBJ2-1, with D possibly matching TRBD1 (6 bases). Germline CDR1 and CDR2: GTSNPN and SVGIG (reference sequence). There are 12 residues in the CDR3. V was trimmed by 1 base and J by 10 bases, leaving 11 bases between them. CDR3 in DNA: TGTGCCTGGAGTGAGATTAGGGGGGAGCAGTTCTTC. Protein: CAWSEIRGEQFF.

The sample holds many counts of this clonotype. This sequence joins TRBV9 and TRBJ2-5, with unresolved D. The length of the CDR3 is 14 residues. Trimming stripped 0 bases from V and 7 bases from J, with 13 bases between. Germline V CDR1 and CDR2: SGDLS, YYNGEE. The chain's CDR3 is CASSVDWRHGTQYF. The CDR3 coding sequence is TGTGCCAGCAGCGTAGATTGGCGGCACGGGACCCAGTACTTC.

This rearrangement joins TRBV4-3 to TRBJ2-3, with 8 bases fitting TRBD2. The CDR3 length is 17 residues. Germline CDR1 reads LGHNA; CDR2 reads YSLEER. Unmatched junction bases numbered 7, after V lost 0 bases and J lost 2 bases. DNA for the CDR3: TGCGCCAGCAGCCAAGACCACACTAGCGGATACACAGATACGCAGTATTTT. It encodes CASSQDHTSGYTDTQYF.

The J gene is TRBJ2-4, the V gene TRBV20-1; D gene ambiguous. V was pared by 6 bases and J by 6 bases, with 18 bases between. The CDR3 loop spans 14 amino acids. Germline V lookup: CDR1 DFQATT, CDR2 SNEGSKA (reference sequence). The CDR3 DNA reads TGCAGTGCGGGTGAGAGTAAGGACCCAAACATTCAGTACTTC. It specifies CSAGESKDPNIQYF.

This clonotype was recorded a few times. The V call is TRBV18, the J call TRBJ2-7, with TRBD2 as a possible D gene (6 bases). Germline-derived CDR1 and CDR2 are KGHSH and LQKENI. V gave up 1 base and J gave up 2 bases, with 24 bases separating them. There are 19 residues in the CDR3. This CDR3 is CASSPRRGRLTTGTYEQYF. CDR3 DNA: TGTGCCAGCTCACCACGGAGGGGCCGATTAACTACCGGAACCTACGAGCAGTACTTC.

This clonotype was seen many times. The chain combines TRBV25-1 with TRBJ2-7, with D maybe TRBD1 (6 bases). CDR3 length equals 13 residues. Trimming stripped 2 bases from V and 5 bases from J, with 10 bases between. Germline V lookup: CDR1 MGHDK, CDR2 SYGVNS. CDR3 nucleotides: TGTGCCAGCAGTGAACAGGGGCGGAACGAGCAGTACTTC. Its protein is CASSEQGRNEQYF.

There are a few counts of this clonotype. This chain uses TRBV7-2 with TRBJ2-7, with 8 bases lining up with TRBD2. Germline V gene lookup returns CDR1 SGHTA and CDR2 FQGNSA. This CDR3 has 15 amino acids. Trimming took 6 bases from V and 6 from J; bases not matched to a gene: 13. CDR3 in DNA: TGTGCCAGCAGGGTGGCTCCCCGGGAGGGTCCCGAGCAGTACTTC. Translating gives CASRVAPREGPEQYF.

This clonotype came up many times. The V and J genes are TRBV13 and TRBJ2-6; 10 bases fit TRBD2. The CDR3 spans 17 residues. Trimming removed 7 bases from V and 1 base from J; junction bases left unmatched: 7. CDR1 and CDR2 from the germline V gene are PRHDT and FYEKMQ (reference sequence). CDR3 amino acids: CASTSSGSASGANVLTF. For the CDR3, the DNA is TGTGCCAGCACCTCTAGCGGGAGCGCATCTGGGGCCAACGTCCTGACTTTC.

In its sample, this clonotype was seen many times. At one of its ends the junction is not consistent with the germline gene, which may arise from a read error. This sequence joins TRBV7-7 and TRBJ2-7; 7 nucleotides line up with TRBD2. This CDR3 contains 14 residues. Germline CDR1 SSHAT, CDR2 FNYEAQ (reference sequence). CDR3 residues: CASSLSSGHYEQYF. The DNA of the CDR3 is TGTGCTAGCAGCTTATCTAGCGGACACTACGAGCAGTACTTC.